This T cell receptor (beta chain) is drawn from a study of T cells after yellow fever vaccination. Study-wide findings and caveats: In post-booster samples, most primary-vaccination clones reappeared (96% CD4, approximately 91% CD8). Contamination of FACS-sorted repertoires by abundant clonotypes from the bulk population could occur. The secondary response showed a weaker magnitude and a faster peak, day 5 versus 15.

TCRdb re-analysed the 5' RACE reads in MiXCR, keeping a single row per CDR3 protein. This sample has 250,000 or so distinct CDR3 sequences, with 6.7% found just once. V lost 1 base and J lost 0, with 8 bases in between. The CDR3 runs 15 residues. CDR1 and CDR2 from the germline V gene are SGHVS and FNYEAQ. This clonotype was recorded many times. No antigen is known for it. The source material was CD4+ T cells sorted from PBMCs, sampled on the day of the yellow fever booster vaccination. The J gene is TRBJ2-3, the V gene TRBV7-6; D remains unclear. The TCR comes from a man aged 25-40 years who received the YFV17D yellow fever vaccine. The CDR3 DNA reads TGTGCCAGCAGCTTAGGTAGAGAAAGCACAGATACGCAGTATTTT. This encodes CASSLGRESTDTQYF.